This note documents a single T cell receptor (beta chain) sequence. Authors' methods: From reference gene primer amplification, estimates of nucleated cell counts were derived. Method: immunoSEQ multiplex PCR; TCRdb's copy keeps in-frame clones and lacks some. That table gives V, J and clone size, and the DNA gave D and trimming. Seen here are roughly 200,000 clones, 83% observed once, and the top ten hold 1.5%. These data originate in a study of blood T cell repertoires in COVID-19. Study summary: Italy, Spain and the United States were the sources of the convalescent and acute COVID-19 samples. T cells, B-cell-depleted T cells, or PBMCs supplied cDNA or gDNA.

The clonotype originates from a human donor in a cohort sampled during active COVID-19. Sequencing was carried out using peripheral blood.

The CDR3 region is CASHAAGDPYEQYF. The CDR3 nucleotides read TGTGCCAGCCATGCCGCAGGGGATCCCTACGAGCAGTACTTC. V gene TRBV7-9 combines with J gene TRBJ2-7, with a tentative D call TRBD1 (6 bases). V gave up 8 bases and J gave up 2 bases, with 16 bases separating them. The CDR3 spans 14 residues. Germline CDR1 SEHNR, CDR2 FQNEAQ (reference sequence). Drawing the rest from reference TRBV7-9 and TRBJ2-7, the complete variable domain is DTGVSQNPRHKITKRGQNVTFRCDPISEHNRLYWYRQTLGQGPEFLTYFQNEAQLEKSRLLSDRFSAERPKGSFSTLEIQRTEQGDSAMYLCASHAAGDPYEQYFGPGTRLTVT.